This TCR beta chain was profiled in a study of T cell repertoires in cytomegalovirus infection. Study context: CMV epitopes that were recently identified and HLA-C-restricted were used alongside well-studied HLA-B-restricted ones. Whole-study results and caveats: In two of eight donors, the top clonotype was HLA-C-restricted CMV-specific. CMV carriers with the relevant HLA were identified by cumulative public TCR beta family frequency.

This clonotype was found a few times. Its antigen is still unknown. In TCRdb, the reads were re-called with MiXCR into one record per CDR3 protein. The repertoire consists of about half a million distinct CDR3 sequences, with 33% occurring once and the leading ten covering 15% to 20%. The origin of this receptor is a human donor in good health (CMV status not recorded). Some clones in this sample may be carry-over from other donors' samples. The sequencing used cultured PBMCs, collected from culture after CMV antigen stimulation.

This CDR3 is CASSIWGAPENIQYF. The CDR3 DNA reads as TGTGCCAGCAGCATCTGGGGAGCCCCAGAAAACATTCAGTACTTC. The chain couples TRBV6-2 or TRBV6-3 to TRBJ2-4, with D perhaps TRBD2 (5 bases). Germline loops: CDR1 MNHEY, CDR2 SVGEGT. Between the trimmed V and J ends, which lost 6 bases and 5 bases, there was a span of 17 bases. The CDR3 loop spans 15 amino acids.